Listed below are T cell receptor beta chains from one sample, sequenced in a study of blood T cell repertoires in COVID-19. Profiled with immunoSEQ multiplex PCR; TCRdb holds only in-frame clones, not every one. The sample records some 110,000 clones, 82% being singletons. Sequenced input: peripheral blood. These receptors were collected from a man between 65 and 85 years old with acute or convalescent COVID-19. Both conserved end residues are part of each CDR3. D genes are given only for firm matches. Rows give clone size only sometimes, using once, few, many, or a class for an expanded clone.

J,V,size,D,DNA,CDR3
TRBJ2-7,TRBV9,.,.,TGTGCCAGCAGCGTAGGAGGAGGGGCAGCCTACGAGCAGTACTTC,CASSVGGGAAYEQYF
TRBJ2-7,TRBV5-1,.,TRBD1,TGCGCCAGCAGCTTGATCGGACAGGGGGAGTACGAGCAGTACTTC,CASSLIGQGEYEQYF
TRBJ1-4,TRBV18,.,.,TGTGCCAGCTCACCACCCGCGCCTAATGAAAAACTGTTTTTT,CASSPPAPNEKLFF
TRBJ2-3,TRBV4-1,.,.,TGCGCCAGCAGCCAAGAAAACCCGGGCACAGATACGCAGTATTTT,CASSQENPGTDTQYF
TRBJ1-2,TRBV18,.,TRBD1,TGTGCCAGCTCACCGAAGGGACAGGGGAATGGCTACACCTTC,CASSPKGQGNGYTF
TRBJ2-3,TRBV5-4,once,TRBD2,TGTGCCAGCAGCTTGAGGGCTAGCGGGAACACAGATACGCAGTATTTT,CASSLRASGNTDTQYF
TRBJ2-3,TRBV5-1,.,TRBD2,TGCGCCAGCAGCACGGTAGCGGGATCAGATACGCAGTATTTT,CASSTVAGSDTQYF
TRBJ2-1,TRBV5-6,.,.,TGTGCCAGCAGCTTGGGATCCAGTAACAATGAGCAGTTCTTC,CASSLGSSNNEQFF
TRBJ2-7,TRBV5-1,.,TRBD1,TGCGCCAGCAGCCCCTTATCCGGGACAGGTACGTCCGAGCAGTACTTC,CASSPLSGTGTSEQYF
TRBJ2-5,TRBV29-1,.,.,TGCAGCGTTGAAGACAGGGGACAAGAGACCCAGTACTTC,CSVEDRGQETQYF
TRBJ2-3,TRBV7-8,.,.,TGTGCCAGCAGTGACACAGTGGGCACGCAGTATTTT,CASSDTVGTQYF
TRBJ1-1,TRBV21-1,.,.,TGTGCCAGCAGTCTTATGGACGGACAACGCCTCACTGAAGCTTTCTTT,CASSLMDGQRLTEAFF
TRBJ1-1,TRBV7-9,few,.,TGTGCCGTGGCTCGGGGTAACACTGAAGCTTTCTTT,CAVARGNTEAFF
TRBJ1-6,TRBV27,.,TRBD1,TGTGCCAGCAGAGGGGGGACAGTTAATAATTCACCCCTCCACTTT,CASRGGTVNNSPLHF
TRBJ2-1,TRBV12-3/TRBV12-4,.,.,TGTGCCAGCACCTCGGGGAGGTGGAATGAGCAGTTCTTC,CASTSGRWNEQFF
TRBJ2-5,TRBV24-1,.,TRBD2,TGTGCCACCAGTGATTCGACTAGCGGGAGGATGGCCCAGTACTTC,CATSDSTSGRMAQYF
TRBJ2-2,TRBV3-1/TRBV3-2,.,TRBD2,TGTGCCAGCAGCCAACGGGGGGGGACCGGGGAGCTGTTTTTT,CASSQRGGTGELFF
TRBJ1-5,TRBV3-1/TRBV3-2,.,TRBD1,TGTGCCAGCAGCTCGACAGGGGTGGGCCCCCAGCATTTT,CASSSTGVGPQHF
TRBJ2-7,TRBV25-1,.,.,TGTGCCAGCAGGAGTTGGGGCCGGGACGAGCAGTACTTC,CASRSWGRDEQYF
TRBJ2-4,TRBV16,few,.,TGTGCCAGCAGCCAACGGAGTTCCGGCATTCAGTACTTC,CASSQRSSGIQYF
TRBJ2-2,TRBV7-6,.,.,TGTGCCAGCAGCTTCACATCTCCTCCGAACACCGGGGAGCTGTTTTTT,CASSFTSPPNTGELFF
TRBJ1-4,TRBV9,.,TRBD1,TGTGCCAGCAGCGTGGACAGGGGCGGTTCAGAAAAACTGTTTTTT,CASSVDRGGSEKLFF
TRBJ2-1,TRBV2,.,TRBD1,TGTGCCAGCAGGAGGACAGGGGGTAATGCCTACAATGAGCAGTTCTTC,CASRRTGGNAYNEQFF
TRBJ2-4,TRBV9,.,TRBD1,TGTGCCAGCAGCGTAGCGGACAGGGCTGACATTCAGTACTTC,CASSVADRADIQYF
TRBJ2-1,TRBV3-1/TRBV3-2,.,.,TGTGCCAGCAGCCAAGGCCTAGCTGGCAATGAGCAGTTCTTC,CASSQGLAGNEQFF
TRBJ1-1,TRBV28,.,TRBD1,TGTGCCAGCAGTCTTCTTGGACAGGGGGCTAAGAACACTGAAGCTTTCTTT,CASSLLGQGAKNTEAFF
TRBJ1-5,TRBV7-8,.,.,TGTGCCAGCAGCCCTGGGAGGGAGCCCCAGCATTTT,CASSPGREPQHF
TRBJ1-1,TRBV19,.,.,TGTGCCAGTAGTATCCAGGCCGGAATGAACACTGAAGCTTTCTTT,CASSIQAGMNTEAFF
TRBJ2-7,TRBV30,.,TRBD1,TGTGCCTGGAGTGTAAGGTCCGGGACAGGGGCTTACGAGCAGTACTTC,CAWSVRSGTGAYEQYF
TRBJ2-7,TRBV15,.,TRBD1,TGTGCCACCAGCAGACCCTCCGGGACAGGAGCCTACGAGCAGTACTTC,CATSRPSGTGAYEQYF
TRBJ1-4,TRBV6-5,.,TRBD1,TGTGCCAGCAGGGCAGGGGGAAGAAATGAAAAACTGTTTTTT,CASRAGGRNEKLFF
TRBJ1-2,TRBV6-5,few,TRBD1,TGTGCCAGCAGTTTCGGACAGGGGGCCAACTATGGCTACACCTTC,CASSFGQGANYGYTF
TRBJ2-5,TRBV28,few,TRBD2,TGTGCCAGCAGTCAAAATAGCGGGCGGGTGCTCGAGACCCAGTACTTC,CASSQNSGRVLETQYF
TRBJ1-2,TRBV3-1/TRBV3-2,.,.,TGTGCCAGCAGCCCGACTTTTAGGCGGGGCAGTAGTCAAACCTTC,CASSPTFRRGSSQTF
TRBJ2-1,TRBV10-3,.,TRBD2,TGTGCCATCAGTGCCTATAGCGGGAGGGATTACAATGAGCAGTTCTTC,CAISAYSGRDYNEQFF
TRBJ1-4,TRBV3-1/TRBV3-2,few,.,TGTGCCAGCAGCCCACTAGGGGAAAAACTGTTTTTT,CASSPLGEKLFF
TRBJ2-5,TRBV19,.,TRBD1,TGTGCCAGTAGTACCCCCCGGGACAGGGGACAAGAGACCCAGTACTTC,CASSTPRDRGQETQYF
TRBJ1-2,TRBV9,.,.,TGTGCCAGCAGCGTAGCTACTAACTATGGCTACACCTTC,CASSVATNYGYTF
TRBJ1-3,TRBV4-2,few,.,TGTGCCAGCAGCCAAGATAAACAGGACTCTGGAAACACCATATATTTT,CASSQDKQDSGNTIYF
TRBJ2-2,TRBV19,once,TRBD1,TGTGCCAGTAGTGCGAACAGGGGGAACACCGGGGAGCTGTTTTTT,CASSANRGNTGELFF
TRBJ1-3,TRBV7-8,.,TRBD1,TGTGCCAGCAGCCTAAGGGACAGGGGATTCGGAAACACCATATATTTT,CASSLRDRGFGNTIYF
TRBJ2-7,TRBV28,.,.,TGTGCCAGCAGTCCCTCCCAGACTGGAGCGGGGTACTTC,CASSPSQTGAGYF
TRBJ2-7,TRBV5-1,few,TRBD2,TGCGCCAGCAGCCAATCACTAGCGGGAGGGCCCTACGAGCAGTACTTC,CASSQSLAGGPYEQYF
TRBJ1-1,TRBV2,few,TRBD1,TGTGCCAGCCAGAACAGGGGGGACACTGAAGCTTTCTTT,CASQNRGDTEAFF
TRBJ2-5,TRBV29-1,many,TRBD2,TGCAGCGTCCCCGGGACTAGCGGGGGGGAGACCCAGTACTTC,CSVPGTSGGETQYF
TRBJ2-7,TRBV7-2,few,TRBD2,TGTGCCAGCAGCTTCGCCCACCCGGGGGGTCTCGAGCAGTACTTC,CASSFAHPGGLEQYF
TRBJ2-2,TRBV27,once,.,TGTGCCAGCAGTTTATATTGGCTAGAAGGCAGGGAGCTGTTTTTT,CASSLYWLEGRELFF
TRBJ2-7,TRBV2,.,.,TGTGCCAGCACTATAACTCCGGGACAAAACTACGAGCAGTACTTC,CASTITPGQNYEQYF
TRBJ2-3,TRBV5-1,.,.,TGCGCCAGCACGGGGATACCAGGCACAGATACGCAGTATTTT,CASTGIPGTDTQYF
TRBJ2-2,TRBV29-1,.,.,TGCAGCGCTCGAGGGGGTTTGAACACCGGGGAGCTGTTTTTT,CSARGGLNTGELFF
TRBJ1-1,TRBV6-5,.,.,TGTGCCAGCAGTTACTTCGGGAGAGCTTTCTTT,CASSYFGRAFF
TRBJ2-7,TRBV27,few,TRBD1,TGTGCCAGCACCCTTAACAGGGGGTCCTACGAGCAGTACTTC,CASTLNRGSYEQYF
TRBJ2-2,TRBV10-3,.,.,TGTGCCATCACCTCGGGTGTTAGCACCGGGGAGCTGTTTTTT,CAITSGVSTGELFF
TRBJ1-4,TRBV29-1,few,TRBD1,TGCAGCGTTCGAACAGGGGATACTAATGAAAAACTGTTTTTT,CSVRTGDTNEKLFF
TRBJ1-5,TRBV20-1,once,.,TGCAGTGCTAGTTCAGGTCGTAGCAATCAGCCCCAGCATTTT,CSASSGRSNQPQHF